Each of the 18 T cell receptor beta chains below was sequenced from the same sample in a study of beta chain features in type 1 diabetes. Study-wide findings and caveats: Across all four CD4+ subsets, people with type 1 diabetes showed modestly shorter TCRB CDR3s.

Sequenced material consisted of expressed TCRB transcripts (all of the isolated RNA was reverse transcribed). The repertoire was sequenced with immunoSEQ multiplex PCR; TCRdb's copy has only in-frame clones and lacks some. The table shows about 150,000 clones, with 9% to 12% occurring only once. No antigen is known for these receptors. Sequenced sample: central memory CD4+ T cells from blood. The receptors derive from a man between 25 and 39 years old with type 1 diabetes.

The CDR3 DNA sequence: TGTGCCATCAGTCTCGGACGGAGCGGCGGGGAGCTGTTTTTT. It translates to CAISLGRSGGELFF. This chain uses TRBV10-3 with TRBJ2-2, with D possibly being TRBD2 (5 bases). In germline, CDR1 is ENHRY, CDR2 SYGVKD. The ends were cut back, 5 bases at V and 7 bases at J, with 14 bases in the middle. This CDR3 is built from 14 residues.

There are a few counts of this clone. The chain carries TRBV6-5 and TRBJ1-2, with D maybe TRBD1 (5 bases). V was shortened by 2 bases and J by 8 bases, with 12 bases between the two germline ends. Looked up from germline, CDR1 is MNHEY and CDR2 is SVGAGI. This CDR3 spans 13 amino acids. Here the CDR3 reads CASSYAQGSGYTF. The DNA for the CDR3 is TGTGCCAGCAGTTACGCCCAGGGATCGGGCTACACCTTC.

The genes are TRBV9 and TRBJ1-2; 7 nucleotides align to TRBD1. Germline-derived CDR1 and CDR2 are SGDLS and YYNGEE. V lost 0 bases to trimming and J lost 9 bases; unmatched junction nucleotides: 8. CDR3 length: 14 residues. This chain's CDR3 is CASSVVGTAYSYTF. The CDR3 DNA reads as TGTGCCAGCAGCGTAGTCGGGACAGCTTATAGCTACACCTTC.

This clone turned up a few times. The chain uses TRBV5-1 and TRBJ2-5; 7 bases align to TRBD2. CDR1 is SGHRS, CDR2 YFSETQ, per germline. Unmatched junction bases numbered 6, after V lost 5 bases and J lost 2 bases. There are 14 residues in the CDR3. CDR3 nucleotide sequence: TGCGCCAGCAGTCCTAGCGGAATGCAAGAGACCCAGTACTTC. Translation gives CASSPSGMQETQYF. The full variable domain, its missing parts supplied by reference TRBV5-1 and TRBJ2-5, is KAGVTQTPRYLIKTRGQQVTLSCSPISGHRSVSWYQQTPGQGLQFLFEYFSETQRNKGNFPGRFSGRQFSNSRSEMNVSTLELGDSALYLCASSPSGMQETQYFGPGTRLLVL.

The V gene is TRBV9, the J gene TRBJ2-2, with 7 bases fitting TRBD1. The CDR3 is made up of 15 amino acids. Germline CDR1 is SGDLS and CDR2 is YYNGEE. Losses at the gene ends were 3 bases for V and 0 bases for J; bases not matched to a gene: 2. CDR3 sequence reads: CASSGQGANTGELFF. CDR3 nucleotide sequence: TGTGCCAGCAGCGGGCAGGGGGCGAACACCGGGGAGCTGTTTTTT.

This clone was detected only a few times. The V gene is TRBV27, the J gene TRBJ2-4; 7 bases align to TRBD1. There are 16 residues in the CDR3. With 7 bases clipped from V and 0 bases from J, the junction kept 9 bases outside the gene matches. Germline CDR1 MNHEY, CDR2 SMNVEV (reference sequence). CDR3 sequence: CASTDRAAVAKNIQYF. In nucleotides, the CDR3 is TGTGCCAGCACCGACAGGGCAGCAGTAGCCAAAAACATTCAGTACTTC.

This clone was observed many times. The chain is built from TRBV4-3 and TRBJ2-1; 9 positions agree with TRBD2. Looked up from germline, CDR1 is LGHNA and CDR2 is YSLEER. This CDR3 has 16 residues. The junction had 7 bases not matched to a gene; V was cut back by 1 base and J by 6 bases. This CDR3 reads CASSQGSGRWGNEQFF. CDR3 nucleotides: TGCGCCAGCAGCCAAGGTAGCGGGAGATGGGGCAATGAGCAGTTCTTC.

This clone was detected a few times. This chain links TRBV11-1 with TRBJ2-7; D might be TRBD2 (6 bases). The V end was cut by 6 bases, the J end by 2 bases, with 14 bases between. The CDR3 is made up of 14 amino acids. Germline V lookup: CDR1 SGHAT, CDR2 FQDESV (reference sequence). The CDR3 DNA reads as TGTGCCAGCAGGTCTCGGGAGCCTCCCTACGAGCAGTACTTC. Protein sequence: CASRSREPPYEQYF.

This clone was detected a few times. This chain links TRBV19 with TRBJ2-2; D ambiguous. This CDR3 contains 15 residues. The germline CDR1 and CDR2 sequences are LNHDA and SQIVND (reference sequence). Trimming removed 3 bases at V and 1 base at J, with 9 bases between. The CDR3 here is CASSIPQMNTGELFF. Here the CDR3 DNA reads TGTGCCAGTAGTATCCCACAGATGAACACCGGGGAGCTGTTTTTT.

This clone showed up just a few times. The junction does not match germline at one end; this may be a read error. The chain couples TRBV11-2 to TRBJ1-5, with D unclear. Germline V CDR1 and CDR2: SGHAT, FQNNGV. The CDR3 contains 15 residues. CDR3 nucleotides: TGTGCCAGCAGCCTAGACGGTAATAGCAATCAGCCCCAGCATTTT. It specifies CASSLDGNSNQPQHF. Variable domain in full (rest from reference TRBV11-2 and TRBJ1-5): EAGVAQSPRYKIIEKRQSVAFWCNPISGHATLYWYQQILGQGPKLLIQFQNNGVVDDSQLPKDRFSAERLKGVDSTLKIQPAKLEDSAVYLCASSLDGNSNQPQHFGDGTRLSIL.

The CDR3 sequence is CASSKEQNTEAFF. CDR3 DNA: TGTGCCAGCAGTAAGGAGCAGAACACTGAAGCTTTCTTT. The chain links TRBV25-1 to TRBJ1-1; no definite D call. The CDR3 length is 13 residues. Looked up from germline, CDR1 is MGHDK and CDR2 is SYGVNS. Trimming pared 5 bases from V and 1 base from J, leaving 8 bases between.

This clone was detected only once. J is TRBJ2-1 and V is TRBV9, with D perhaps matching TRBD2 (7 bases). The CDR3 covers 12 residues. The V gene lost 3 bases and the J gene lost 12 bases, with 13 bases spanning the gap. The V gene's germline CDR1 is SGDLS and CDR2 YYNGEE. The CDR3 DNA is TGTGCCAGCAGCGCATCAGGGGAGGGGCAGTTCTTC. Protein sequence: CASSASGEGQFF.

The V and J genes are TRBV25-1 and TRBJ1-1; the D is unclear. The ends were cut back, 5 bases at V and 10 bases at J, with 17 bases in the middle. The germline V gene has CDR1 MGHDK and CDR2 SYGVNS. The CDR3 loop spans 13 amino acids. The CDR3: CASSLSGESLAFF. The CDR3 DNA is TGTGCCAGCAGTTTGTCCGGGGAAAGTTTAGCTTTCTTT.

There are a few counts of this clone. The chain joins TRBV5-6 to TRBJ1-2; no firm D call. This CDR3 comprises 12 residues. Trimming cost V 4 bases and J 5 bases, with 9 bases left between them. Germline CDR1 SGHDT, CDR2 YYEEEE. CDR3 DNA: TGTGCCAGCAGCGAGGGAATATATGGCTACACCTTC. Amino acid sequence: CASSEGIYGYTF.

V usage is TRBV10-3 and J usage is TRBJ2-1, with 11 bases fitting TRBD1. Germline CDR1 ENHRY, CDR2 SYGVKD. The CDR3 loop spans 16 amino acids. Trimming took 6 bases from V and 4 from J; bases not matched to a gene: 8. The CDR3 region is CAIRPRWDRGYNEQFF. In DNA form, the CDR3 reads TGTGCCATCAGACCACGCTGGGACAGGGGGTACAATGAGCAGTTCTTC.

The chain is built from TRBV29-1 and TRBJ2-5; the D gene is possibly TRBD1 (5 bases). This CDR3 comprises 11 residues. Germline V gene data show CDR1 as SQVTM and CDR2 as ANQGSEA. The V gene lost 7 bases and the J gene lost 5 bases, with 11 bases spanning the gap. The DNA for the CDR3 is TGCAGCGGACAGCTGGAGGAGACCCAGTACTTC. This gives the protein CSGQLEETQYF.

This CDR3 reads CASSRGRGNTEAFF. The DNA for the CDR3 is TGTGCCAGCAGCCGAGGACGGGGGAACACTGAAGCTTTCTTT. V gene TRBV7-2 combines with J gene TRBJ1-1; D is uncertain. V lost 5 bases to trimming and J lost 1 base, with 11 bases between them. Looked up from germline, CDR1 is SGHTA and CDR2 is FQGNSA. The CDR3 runs 14 residues. Variable domain in full (rest from reference TRBV7-2 and TRBJ1-1): GAGVSQSPSNKVTEKGKDVELRCDPISGHTALYWYRQSLGQGLEFLIYFQGNSAPDKSGLPSDRFSAERTGGSVSTLTIQRTQQEDSAVYLCASSRGRGNTEAFFGQGTRLTVV.

This clone was seen only a few times. The chain uses TRBV29-1 and TRBJ2-7, with 7 bases that match TRBD2. Losses at the gene ends were 0 bases for V and 1 base for J; bases not matched to a gene: 9. CDR3 size: 16 residues. From germline, CDR1 is SQVTM and CDR2 ANQGSEA. CDR3 amino acids: CSVEDSDRAGSYEQYF. The CDR3 DNA sequence: TGCAGCGTTGAAGATTCGGACCGAGCGGGATCCTACGAGCAGTACTTC.